A single sample gave rise to the 18 T cell receptor beta chains below, sequenced in a study of shared clonotypes between healthy human individuals. Clones were read by immunoSEQ multiplex PCR, and TCRdb kept only the in-frame ones, dropping some. Here the sample spans 650,000 to 700,000 clones, 90% being singletons. Sample: memory CD8+ T cells from PBMCs. Subset noted: CD45RO+ cells pooled with CCR7-negative TemRA cells. These receptor sequences come from a man younger than 35 in good health. Some clones in this sample may be carry-over from other donors' samples.

J is TRBJ2-7 and V is TRBV15, with 7 bases matching TRBD1. CDR1 and CDR2 (germline): LNHNV, YYDKDF (reference sequence). Germline trimming cut 5 bases from V and 3 bases from J; bases unmatched to any gene: 10. This CDR3 is 15 amino acids long. CDR3 in amino acids: CATSPRGTAVYEQYF. Here the CDR3 DNA reads TGTGCCACCAGCCCCCGAGGGACAGCGGTCTACGAGCAGTACTTC.

This chain uses TRBV28 with TRBJ1-1, with D possibly TRBD1 on 5 matching bases. The germline V gene has CDR1 MDHEN and CDR2 SYDVKM. V lost 6 bases to trimming and J lost 4 bases, with 18 bases between them. This CDR3 contains 15 residues. CDR3 bases: TGTGCCAGCAGACCCCGGGACTCCAGGGCCACTGAAGCTTTCTTT. This sequence encodes CASRPRDSRATEAFF.

In its sample, this clone was seen once. J is TRBJ1-2 and V is TRBV14; possible D gene TRBD1, 6 bases. The germline V and J ends were trimmed by 0 bases and 7 bases, with 21 bases remaining between them. The CDR3 contains 17 residues. CDR1 SGHDN and CDR2 FVKESK come from the germline V gene. This chain's CDR3 is CASSQEPGAWVSGGYTF. The DNA of the CDR3 is TGTGCCAGCAGCCAAGAGCCGGGGGCCTGGGTTTCGGGTGGCTACACCTTC.

The chain employs TRBV11-3 and TRBJ2-2; D ambiguous. Trimming shortened V by 6 bases and J by 0 bases, and 8 bases separated the two germline ends. CDR1 is SGHNT and CDR2 is YENEEA in the germline V gene. The CDR3 length is 14 residues. The CDR3 loop reads CASRRFANTGELFF. The CDR3 DNA sequence: TGTGCCAGCAGGCGGTTCGCGAACACCGGGGAGCTGTTTTTT.

Note on this clone: Other DNA sequences from this sample encode an identical CDR3 as well. This chain links TRBV9 with TRBJ2-3, with 7 bases that match TRBD2. V lost 4 bases, J lost 0 bases, and 2 bases stayed unmatched. The germline gives CDR1 SGDLS, CDR2 YYNGEE. The CDR3 totals 14 residues. The CDR3, as DNA: TGTGCCAGCAGCCGTAGCGGGAGCACAGATACGCAGTATTTT. As protein: CASSRSGSTDTQYF.

The CDR3: CASSSRTGGRVDYGYTF. CDR3 nucleotide sequence: TGTGCCAGCAGTTCCAGGACAGGGGGTCGGGTGGACTATGGCTACACCTTC. V and J are TRBV28 and TRBJ1-2; 10 nucleotides match TRBD1. V was pared by 4 bases and J by 3 bases, with 11 bases of the junction left unmatched. The CDR3 runs 17 residues. The germline CDR1 and CDR2 sequences are MDHEN and SYDVKM.

The CDR3 loop reads CASSLRDGAYNEQFF. The CDR3 DNA is TGTGCCAGCAGCTTACGGGACGGGGCCTACAATGAGCAGTTCTTC. The chain joins TRBV7-9 to TRBJ2-1, with D perhaps being TRBD1 or TRBD2 (5 bases each). CDR1 is SEHNR and CDR2 is FQNEAQ in the germline V gene (reference sequence). V dropped 2 bases and J dropped 2 bases, with 10 bases sitting between them. The CDR3 consists of 15 residues.

The V and J genes are TRBV11-2 and TRBJ2-1; D not certain. The CDR3 is 12 amino acids. The V gene's germline CDR1 is SGHAT and CDR2 FQNNGV. Trimming left V 1 base short and J 6 bases short, with 4 bases between. The CDR3 spells CASSLVRNEQFF. In DNA form, the CDR3 reads TGTGCCAGCAGCTTAGTACGCAATGAGCAGTTCTTC.

The chain is built from TRBV5-8 and TRBJ1-1; D not resolved. CDR3 length: 13 residues. The germline V and J ends were trimmed by 0 bases and 4 bases, with 7 bases remaining between them. The germline V gene has CDR1 SGHTS and CDR2 YDEGEE. The CDR3 region is CASSLGASTEAFF. CDR3 DNA: TGTGCCAGCAGCTTGGGGGCGAGCACTGAAGCTTTCTTT.

The chain uses TRBV28 and TRBJ2-5, with 8 bases aligning to TRBD1. V was pared by 8 bases and J by 6 bases, with 8 bases of the junction left unmatched. This CDR3 is built from 13 residues. The V gene's germline CDR1 is MDHEN and CDR2 SYDVKM. For the CDR3, the DNA is TGTGCCAGCCCGGACAGGGCAGGAAAGACCCAGTACTTC. This sequence encodes CASPDRAGKTQYF. The whole variable domain, remainder taken from reference TRBV28 and TRBJ2-5, is DVKVTQSSRYLVKRTGEKVFLECVQDMDHENMFWYRQDPGLGLRLIYFSYDVKMKEKGDIPEGYSVSREKKERFSLILESASTNQTSMYLCASPDRAGKTQYFGPGTRLLVL.

The chain recombines TRBV4-3 with TRBJ1-4; the match to TRBD1 covers 7 bases. The germline CDR1 and CDR2 sequences are LGHNA and YSLEER. V trimming: 2 bases; J trimming: 6 bases; junction bases outside the gene matches: 12. The CDR3 has 17 amino acids. The CDR3 nucleotides are TGCGCCAGCAGCCAAATAACTTACAGGGGAGGGTATGAAAAACTGTTTTTT. This translates into CASSQITYRGGYEKLFF.

V is TRBV2 and J is TRBJ2-5; 7 bases are shared with TRBD1. The CDR3 is 14 residues long. V was pared by 8 bases and J by 4 bases, with 10 bases of the junction left unmatched. Germline V gives CDR1 SNHLY, CDR2 FYNNEI. CDR3 amino acids: CASPAGGDRETQYF. CDR3 nucleotides: TGTGCCAGCCCCGCAGGGGGTGACCGAGAGACCCAGTACTTC.

CDR3 protein: CASSFGTSGRAFADTQYF. Here the CDR3 DNA reads TGCGCCAGCAGCTTCGGGACTAGCGGGAGGGCTTTTGCAGATACGCAGTATTTT. The rearrangement uses TRBV5-1 and TRBJ2-3; 16 bases line up with TRBD2. CDR3 length: 18 amino acids. CDR1 is SGHRS and CDR2 is YFSETQ in the germline V gene. Trimming removed 2 bases from V and 4 bases from J; junction bases left unmatched: 7.

V and J are TRBV4-3 and TRBJ2-1, with TRBD1 as a possible D gene (6 bases). Trimming pared 1 base from V and 7 bases from J, leaving 14 bases between. CDR1 and CDR2 (germline): LGHNA, YSLEER. This CDR3 contains 15 residues. CDR3 in amino acids: CASSQGGQGPNEQFF. In nucleotides, the CDR3 is TGCGCCAGCAGCCAAGGTGGGCAGGGGCCTAATGAGCAGTTCTTC.

This clone appeared a few times. CDR3 amino acids: CASSEGGRTEAFF. CDR3 nucleotides: TGTGCCAGCAGTGAGGGGGGAAGGACTGAAGCTTTCTTT. J is TRBJ1-1 and V is TRBV6-1; the D gene is possibly TRBD1 (5 bases). The CDR3 totals 13 residues. Per the germline V gene, CDR1 is MNHNS and CDR2 is SASEGT. Trimming stripped 3 bases from V and 5 bases from J, with 10 bases between.

The chain uses TRBV6-5 and TRBJ1-1; 8 bases are a match to TRBD1. The CDR3 is made up of 14 amino acids. Germline CDR1 MNHEY, CDR2 SVGAGI. The V gene end was trimmed by 2 bases and the J gene end by 3 bases; junction bases not matched to a gene: 2. The DNA of the CDR3 is TGTGCCAGCAGTTACCGACAGGGGTACACTGAAGCTTTCTTT. Protein sequence: CASSYRQGYTEAFF.

The CDR3 region is CATSRVVTGKRGYGYTF. The CDR3 region has the DNA TGTGCCACCAGCAGAGTGGTAACAGGGAAACGTGGCTATGGCTACACCTTC. The chain has TRBV15 and TRBJ1-2, with D possibly TRBD1 on 6 matching bases. The CDR3 extends over 17 amino acids. Looked up from germline, CDR1 is LNHNV and CDR2 is YYDKDF (reference sequence). Trimming pared 1 base from V and 4 bases from J, leaving 19 bases between.

The genes are TRBV5-8 and TRBJ1-3; the D is unclear. V lost 0 bases and J lost 3, with 7 bases in between. The germline CDR1 and CDR2 sequences are SGHTS and YDEGEE. This CDR3 contains 14 residues. CDR3 nucleotides: TGTGCCAGCAGCTTGGGTCCAGGTGGAAACACCATATATTTT. It encodes CASSLGPGGNTIYF.